The 31 T cell receptor beta chains presented below share a single source sample, sequenced in a study of T cell responses to AZD1222 COVID-19 vaccine. The table came from immunoSEQ multiplex PCR; TCRdb's copy has only in-frame clones and leaves some out. The sample gives approximately 130,000 clones, around nine tenths of which show up once; more than 9.5% is in the top ten. The source was peripheral blood, collected on day 0 of MenACWY control vaccination. These receptor sequences come from an adult in good health.

This chain connects TRBV7-9 to TRBJ2-3; D possibly matches TRBD1 or TRBD2 (6 bases each). Germline V lookup: CDR1 SEHNR, CDR2 FQNEAQ (reference sequence). The CDR3 is 17 amino acids. V shed 6 bases and J shed 4 bases, with 23 bases lying between them. CDR3 loop: CASSYKRVPGGADTQYF. CDR3 coding DNA: TGTGCCAGCAGTTATAAGCGAGTCCCCGGGGGCGCAGATACGCAGTATTTT.

The gene calls are TRBV5-1 and TRBJ2-1; 7 nucleotides agree with TRBD2. Trimming cost V 4 bases and J 5 bases; bases outside gene matches: 6. This CDR3 region has 14 residues. Per germline, CDR1 SGHRS and CDR2 YFSETQ. The CDR3 reads CASSAGGTNNEQFF. CDR3 sequence (DNA): TGCGCCAGCAGCGCCGGAGGGACTAACAATGAGCAGTTCTTC. Based on the CDR3 plus reference TRBV5-1 and TRBJ2-1, the full variable domain is KAGVTQTPRYLIKTRGQQVTLSCSPISGHRSVSWYQQTPGQGLQFLFEYFSETQRNKGNFPGRFSGRQFSNSRSEMNVSTLELGDSALYLCASSAGGTNNEQFFGPGTRLTVL.

The chain couples TRBV6-6 to TRBJ1-2, with D possibly TRBD1 on 6 matching bases. V lost 6 bases and J lost 4, with 15 bases in between. CDR1 is MNHNY, CDR2 SVGAGI, per germline (reference sequence). This CDR3 spans 14 amino acids. The CDR3: CASSKTGTLYGYTF. CDR3 in DNA: TGTGCCAGCAGCAAGACAGGTACCCTCTATGGCTACACCTTC.

The chain employs TRBV3-1 (or the pseudogene TRBV3-2) and TRBJ2-1, with a weak D call TRBD2 (5 bases). This CDR3 is 15 amino acids long. Germline CDR1 is LGHDT and CDR2 is YNNKEL (reference sequence). Trimming shortened V by 4 bases and J by 0 bases, and 10 bases separated the two germline ends. The CDR3 sequence: CASSPRAGSYNEQFF. The DNA of the CDR3 is TGTGCCAGCAGCCCCCGGGCGGGCTCCTACAATGAGCAGTTCTTC.

The chain combines TRBV11-3 with TRBJ2-5, with TRBD1 matching over 7 bases. The germline CDR1 and CDR2 sequences are SGHNT and YENEEA. V shed 1 base, J shed 2 bases, and the junction held 1 base outside the gene matches. CDR3 size: 14 residues. CDR3 coding DNA: TGTGCCAGCAGCTTAGTACAGGGGCAAGAGACCCAGTACTTC. Translated: CASSLVQGQETQYF.

The rearrangement uses TRBV19 and TRBJ2-7; 11 bases are shared with TRBD2. CDR1 LNHDA and CDR2 SQIVND come from the germline V gene (reference sequence). The CDR3 runs to 15 residues. Trimming at V came to 0 bases and at J to 9 bases, leaving 7 bases not matched to a gene. The CDR3 region has the DNA TGTGCCAGTAGTATAGATGCTACTAGCGGGAGAGGGCAGTACTTC. Its protein is CASSIDATSGRGQYF.

The CDR3 protein is CASSDIGTGYYNEQFF. The DNA for the CDR3 is TGTGCCAGCAGCGACATCGGGACAGGTTACTACAATGAGCAGTTCTTC. The chain links TRBV9 to TRBJ2-1; TRBD1 aligns across 8 bases. The CDR3 loop spans 16 amino acids. CDR1 SGDLS and CDR2 YYNGEE come from the germline V gene. Trimming took 3 bases from V and 3 from J; bases not matched to a gene: 8.

The CDR3 loop is CSFVGGYEQYF. Here the CDR3 DNA reads TGCAGCTTCGTGGGGGGCTACGAGCAGTACTTC. The J gene is TRBJ2-7, the V gene TRBV29-1, with a tentative D call TRBD2 (6 bases). V lost 8 bases to trimming and J lost 3 bases, with 11 bases between them. The CDR3 totals 11 residues. In germline, CDR1 is SQVTM, CDR2 ANQGSEA.

A note on this clone: This CDR3 is also generated by other DNA sequences in the sample. CDR3 nucleotides: TGTGCCAGCAGCCTAGGGGACGACACAGATACGCAGTATTTT. This gives the protein CASSLGDDTDTQYF. The genes are TRBV7-3 and TRBJ2-3; possibly TRBD1 or TRBD2 for D (5 bases each). CDR3 length: 14 residues. V shed 5 bases and J shed 2 bases, with 11 bases lying between them. Per the germline V gene, CDR1 is SGHTA and CDR2 is FQGTGA.

The chain couples TRBV19 to TRBJ2-5; D gene uncertain. Trimming pared 3 bases from V and 1 base from J, leaving 6 bases between. Germline CDR1 reads LNHDA; CDR2 reads SQIVND (reference sequence). The CDR3 extends over 13 amino acids. As DNA, the CDR3 is TGTGCCAGTAGTATTAGGGTCCAAGAGACCCAGTACTTC. Translated, it gives CASSIRVQETQYF.

The chain links TRBV11-3 to TRBJ1-2; weak D call: TRBD1 (6 bases). V lost 4 bases and J 0 bases, leaving 12 bases between the germline ends. CDR3 size: 15 residues. Germline CDR1 reads SGHNT; CDR2 reads YENEEA. CDR3 in amino acids: CASSSRTEANYGYTF. The CDR3 region has the DNA TGTGCCAGCAGCTCAAGGACAGAAGCTAACTATGGCTACACCTTC.

This chain links TRBV29-1 with TRBJ1-1; D not certain. The CDR3 length is 14 residues. V was pared by 4 bases and J by 3 bases, with 15 bases between. The V gene's germline CDR1 is SQVTM and CDR2 ANQGSEA. The CDR3 reads CSVGIYFGDTEAFF. The CDR3 DNA sequence: TGCAGCGTTGGGATATATTTCGGAGACACTGAAGCTTTCTTT.

The chain recombines TRBV3-1 (or the pseudogene TRBV3-2) with TRBJ1-2; 7 bases map to TRBD1. Per germline, CDR1 LGHDT and CDR2 YNNKEL (reference sequence). J lost 8 bases, V lost 4 bases, and 13 bases had no gene match. The CDR3 consists of 15 residues. The CDR3 reads CASSPPDRVGEGYTF. The CDR3 region has the DNA TGTGCCAGCAGCCCCCCCGACAGGGTGGGCGAGGGCTACACCTTC.

The gene calls are TRBV5-4 and TRBJ2-7; the D is unclear. Germline V CDR1 and CDR2: SGHNT, YYREEE (reference sequence). The V end lost 5 bases, the J end lost 5 bases, and 17 bases lay between the germline ends. The CDR3 sequence is 14 residues long. CDR3 sequence: CASRSSDARDEQYF. The DNA for the CDR3 is TGTGCCAGCAGATCAAGTGACGCTAGGGACGAGCAGTACTTC.

This clone was observed once. The chain links TRBV7-8 to TRBJ2-5, with D possibly TRBD1 on 6 matching bases. Trimming removed 4 bases from V and 5 bases from J, with 17 bases in between. CDR1 SGHVS and CDR2 FQNEAQ come from the germline V gene. The CDR3 is 15 residues long. The CDR3 sequence: CASSSLYRDYETQYF. The CDR3 DNA reads as TGTGCCAGCAGCTCCCTTTACAGGGATTACGAGACCCAGTACTTC. Complete variable domain (other parts from reference TRBV7-8 and TRBJ2-5): GAGVSQSPRYKVAKRGQDVALRCDPISGHVSLFWYQQALGQGPEFLTYFQNEAQLDKSGLPSDRFFAERPEGSVSTLKIQRTQQEDSAVYLCASSSLYRDYETQYFGPGTRLLVL.

The rearrangement joins TRBV7-3 to TRBJ1-2; weak D call: TRBD1 (6 bases). The CDR3 runs 15 residues. V dropped 4 bases and J dropped 2 bases, with 14 bases sitting between them. The germline gives CDR1 SGHTA, CDR2 FQGTGA. In nucleotides, the CDR3 is TGTGCCAGCAGCTACGGAGCGGGGGCCAACTATGGCTACACCTTC. This translates into CASSYGAGANYGYTF.

The chain links TRBV5-1 to TRBJ2-2; 7 bases are shared with TRBD1. Germline CDR1 SGHRS, CDR2 YFSETQ. With 2 bases clipped from V and 1 base from J, the junction kept 2 bases outside the gene matches. The CDR3 has 15 amino acids. The CDR3 loop reads CASSLQGQNTGELFF. CDR3 sequence (DNA): TGCGCCAGCAGCTTACAGGGGCAGAACACCGGGGAGCTGTTTTTT.

The rearrangement joins TRBV6-1 to TRBJ1-1; 7 bases line up with TRBD1. V was pared by 8 bases and J by 0 bases, with 3 bases of the junction left unmatched. The CDR3 contains 13 residues. The germline gives CDR1 MNHNS, CDR2 SASEGT. In DNA form, the CDR3 reads TGTGCCAGCGGACAGGTTCTGAACACTGAAGCTTTCTTT. Amino acids: CASGQVLNTEAFF.

This clone was observed once. The chain carries TRBV27 and TRBJ1-1; D is undetermined. The CDR3 extends over 14 amino acids. V was clipped by 1 base and J by 0 bases, with 6 bases between them. The germline CDR1 and CDR2 sequences are MNHEY and SMNVEV (reference sequence). The CDR3 DNA follows: TGTGCCAGCAGTTTATATGCGGTGAACACTGAAGCTTTCTTT. This codes for CASSLYAVNTEAFF.

V is TRBV6-5 and J is TRBJ1-2; D is ambiguous. Germline values: CDR1 MNHEY, CDR2 SVGAGI. This CDR3 has 11 amino acids. Trimming removed 5 bases at V and 12 bases at J, with 13 bases between. The CDR3 nucleotides are TGTGCCAGCAGTAACCGAGGGAGGGACACCTTC. As protein: CASSNRGRDTF.

This chain uses TRBV19 with TRBJ1-4, with D hard to call. Germline values: CDR1 LNHDA, CDR2 SQIVND (reference sequence). The CDR3 totals 11 residues. Trimming left V 8 bases short and J 6 bases short, with 7 bases between. The CDR3 reads CASGNDEKLFF. The DNA of the CDR3 is TGTGCCAGTGGAAACGATGAAAAACTGTTTTTT.

V is TRBV5-1 and J is TRBJ1-1; D may be TRBD1 (6 bases). The CDR3 loop spans 15 amino acids. The germline V gene encodes CDR1 SGHRS and CDR2 YFSETQ. Trimming removed 6 bases at V and 5 bases at J, with 20 bases between. CDR3 DNA: TGCGCCAGCATCCCGACTGGGGGGCAGTGGACTGAAGCTTTCTTT. Translated: CASIPTGGQWTEAFF.

The chain uses TRBV5-4 and TRBJ2-5; TRBD2 is a possible D gene (5 bases). CDR1 SGHNT and CDR2 YYREEE come from the germline V gene (reference sequence). Trimming left V 1 base short and J 0 bases short, with 10 bases between. The CDR3 loop spans 15 amino acids. The CDR3 reads CASSLSGLHQETQYF. DNA of the CDR3: TGTGCCAGCAGCTTGTCGGGGTTGCACCAAGAGACCCAGTACTTC.

The rearrangement joins TRBV6-5 to TRBJ1-1; D remains ambiguous. CDR3 length equals 15 residues. Germline V gene sequence: CDR1 MNHEY, CDR2 SVGAGI. With 5 bases removed from V and 0 bases from J, the gap between germline ends came to 13 bases. CDR3 sequence (DNA): TGTGCCAGCAGTCTGGACCCCGCCGTGAACACTGAAGCTTTCTTT. This codes for CASSLDPAVNTEAFF.

The chain combines TRBV7-7 with TRBJ2-2, with a possible D match to TRBD2 (5 bases). V was clipped by 5 bases and J by 2 bases, with 15 bases between them. The CDR3 covers 16 residues. Per germline, CDR1 SSHAT and CDR2 FNYEAQ (reference sequence). CDR3 coding DNA: TGTGCCAGCAGCCCCAGAGAGCGGCCTAACACCGGGGAGCTGTTTTTT. Its translation is CASSPRERPNTGELFF.

This clone was observed once. This rearrangement joins TRBV6-5 to TRBJ2-7; tentatively, D is TRBD2 (5 bases). The CDR3 length is 16 residues. Germline V gene data show CDR1 as MNHEY and CDR2 as SVGAGI. The germline V and J ends were trimmed by 0 bases and 6 bases, with 18 bases remaining between them. The CDR3 region is CASSYSRNVLVGEQYF. CDR3 DNA sequence: TGTGCCAGCAGTTACTCCAGAAACGTACTAGTAGGCGAGCAGTACTTC.

This clone was counted between two and nine times. CDR3 in amino acids: CASSLGENTEAFF. DNA for the CDR3: TGTGCCAGCAGCTTAGGGGAAAACACTGAAGCTTTCTTT. The chain combines TRBV11-3 with TRBJ1-1; no clear D. Germline-derived CDR1 and CDR2 are SGHNT and YENEEA. This CDR3 comprises 13 residues. Trimming removed 1 base from V and 2 bases from J, with 5 bases in between.

The chain links TRBV7-9 to TRBJ1-4, with D perhaps TRBD1 (5 bases). Germline values: CDR1 SEHNR, CDR2 FQNEAQ (reference sequence). V lost 2 bases and J 8 bases, leaving 18 bases between the germline ends. The CDR3 sequence is 16 residues long. The CDR3 DNA follows: TGTGCCAGCAGCTTATCTCTGGGACCGAGCTGGGAAAAACTGTTTTTT. Protein: CASSLSLGPSWEKLFF.

The rearrangement joins TRBV6-2 or TRBV6-3 to TRBJ2-6; TRBD2 matches 8 bases. J gave up 1 base and V 4 bases, and 9 bases lay outside the gene matches. The CDR3 is 18 amino acids. CDR1 and CDR2 from the germline V gene are MNHEY and SVGEGT. The CDR3 DNA reads TGTGCCAGCAGTTCTCGGGGGGGGCGCCGATCTGGGGCCAACGTCCTGACTTTC. This sequence encodes CASSSRGGRRSGANVLTF.

The rearrangement joins TRBV7-3 to TRBJ2-2; D gene ambiguous. V lost 5 bases to trimming and J lost 0 bases, with 10 bases between them. The germline V gene has CDR1 SGHTA and CDR2 FQGTGA. The CDR3 sequence is 15 residues long. For the CDR3, the DNA is TGTGCCAGCAGCGCTGCCTTGGCGAACACCGGGGAGCTGTTTTTT. Translation gives CASSAALANTGELFF. Based on the CDR3 plus reference TRBV7-3 and TRBJ2-2, the full variable domain is GAGVSQTPSNKVTEKGKYVELRCDPISGHTALYWYRQSLGQGPEFLIYFQGTGAADDSGLPNDRFFAVRPEGSVSTLKIQRTERGDSAVYLCASSAALANTGELFFGEGSRLTVL.

V and J are TRBV4-1 and TRBJ2-7; D could derive from TRBD1 or TRBD2 (6 bases each). In germline, CDR1 is MGHRA, CDR2 YSYEKL. The V end was cut by 4 bases, the J end by 3 bases, with 22 bases between. The CDR3 consists of 17 residues. CDR3 bases: TGCGCCAGCAGCCCAAGAGAGGGGAGGACAGTCGGCTACGAGCAGTACTTC. As protein: CASSPREGRTVGYEQYF.